This TCR beta chain was sequenced in a study of preoperative IRX-2 immunotherapy in early breast cancer. Data came from immunoSEQ multiplex PCR; TCRdb stores just in-frame clones and leaves some out. The repertoire has 90,000 to 100,000 clones, more than 80% of them found once; the top ten carry around 2%. Treatment defined: preoperative locoregional IRX-2 cytokine immunotherapy. V lost 6 bases and J 4 bases, leaving 18 bases between the germline ends. Germline V gene sequence: CDR1 MNHGY, CDR2 SAAAGT. The CDR3 extends over 15 amino acids. The source is a human donor with breast cancer. This sequence joins TRBV6-8 and TRBJ1-2; no clear D. The sample was tumor tissue, taken after IRX-2 immunotherapy. The CDR3 coding sequence is TGTGCCAGCAGGTTTGCGGGCAGGCTCGGCTATGGCTACACCTTC. It codes for CASRFAGRLGYGYTF.